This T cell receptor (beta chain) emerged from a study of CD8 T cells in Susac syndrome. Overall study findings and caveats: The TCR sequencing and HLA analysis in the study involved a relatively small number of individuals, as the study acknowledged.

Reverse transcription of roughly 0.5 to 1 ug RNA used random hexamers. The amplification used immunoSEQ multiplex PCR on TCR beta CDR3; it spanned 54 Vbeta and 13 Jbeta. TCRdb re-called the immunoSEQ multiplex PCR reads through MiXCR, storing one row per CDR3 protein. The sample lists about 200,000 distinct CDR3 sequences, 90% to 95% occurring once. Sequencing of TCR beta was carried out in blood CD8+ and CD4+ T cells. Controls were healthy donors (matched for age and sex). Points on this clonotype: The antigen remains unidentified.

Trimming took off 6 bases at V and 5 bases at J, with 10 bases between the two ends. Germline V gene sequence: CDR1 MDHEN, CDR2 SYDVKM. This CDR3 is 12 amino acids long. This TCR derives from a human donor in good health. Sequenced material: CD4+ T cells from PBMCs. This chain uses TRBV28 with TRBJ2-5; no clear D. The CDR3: CASRWNRETQYF. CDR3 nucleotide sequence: TGTGCCAGCAGATGGAACCGGGAGACCCAGTACTTC.